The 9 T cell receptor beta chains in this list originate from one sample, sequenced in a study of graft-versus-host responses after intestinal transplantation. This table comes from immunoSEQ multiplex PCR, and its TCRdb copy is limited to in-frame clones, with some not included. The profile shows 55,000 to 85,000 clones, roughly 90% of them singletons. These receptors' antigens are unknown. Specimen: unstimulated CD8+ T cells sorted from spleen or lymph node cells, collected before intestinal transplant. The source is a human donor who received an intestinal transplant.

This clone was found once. This chain's CDR3 is CASSLGGSPIYNEQFF. The CDR3 bases are TGCGCCAGCAGCTTGGGCGGGAGTCCCATCTACAATGAGCAGTTCTTC. The chain has TRBV5-1 and TRBJ2-1; 7 bases line up with TRBD2. Germline loops: CDR1 SGHRS, CDR2 YFSETQ. This CDR3 spans 16 amino acids. J lost 3 bases, V lost 0 bases, and 6 bases had no gene match.

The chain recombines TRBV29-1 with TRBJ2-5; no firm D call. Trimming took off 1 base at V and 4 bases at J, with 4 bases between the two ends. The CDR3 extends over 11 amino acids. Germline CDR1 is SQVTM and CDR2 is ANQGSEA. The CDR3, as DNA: TGCAGCGTTGAAGCGGGAGAGACCCAGTACTTC. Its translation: CSVEAGETQYF.

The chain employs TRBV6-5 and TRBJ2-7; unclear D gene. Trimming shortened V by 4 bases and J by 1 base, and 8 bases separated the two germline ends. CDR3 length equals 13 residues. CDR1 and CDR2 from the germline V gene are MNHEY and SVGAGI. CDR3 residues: CASSLAGSYEQYF. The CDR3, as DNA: TGTGCCAGCAGTTTGGCAGGATCCTACGAGCAGTACTTC.

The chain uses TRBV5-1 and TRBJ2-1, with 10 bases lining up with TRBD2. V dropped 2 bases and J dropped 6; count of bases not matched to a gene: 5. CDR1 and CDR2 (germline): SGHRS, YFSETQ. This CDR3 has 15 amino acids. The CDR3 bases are TGCGCCAGCAGCTTCGGGAGCGGGGGGGCCAATGAGCAGTTCTTC. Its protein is CASSFGSGGANEQFF.

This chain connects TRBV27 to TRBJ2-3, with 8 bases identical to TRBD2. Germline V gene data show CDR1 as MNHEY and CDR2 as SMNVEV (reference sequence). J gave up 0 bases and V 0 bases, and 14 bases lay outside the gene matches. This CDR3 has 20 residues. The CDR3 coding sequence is TGTGCCAGCAGTTTATCCGGGAGGGGGATTGTCCCTCTAAGCACAGATACGCAGTATTTT. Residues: CASSLSGRGIVPLSTDTQYF.

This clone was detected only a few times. CDR3 DNA: TGTGCCAGCAGTGAAGGCAGGGGGGCAGAGACCCAGTACTTC. Encoded protein: CASSEGRGAETQYF. This chain joins TRBV6-1 and TRBJ2-5, with D possibly being TRBD1 (7 bases). Between the trimmed V and J ends, which lost 1 base and 4 bases, there was a span of 10 bases. The CDR3 contains 14 residues. The germline V gene encodes CDR1 MNHNS and CDR2 SASEGT.

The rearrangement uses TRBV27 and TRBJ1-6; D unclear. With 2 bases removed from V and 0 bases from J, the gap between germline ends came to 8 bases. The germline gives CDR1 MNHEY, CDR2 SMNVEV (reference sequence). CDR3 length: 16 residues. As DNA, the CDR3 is TGTGCCAGCAGTTTAACGCATAGCTCCTATAATTCACCCCTCCACTTT. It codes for CASSLTHSSYNSPLHF.

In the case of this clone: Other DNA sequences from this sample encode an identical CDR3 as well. This CDR3 reads CASSVGTDTEAFF. In DNA form, the CDR3 reads TGTGCCAGCAGCGTAGGGACTGACACTGAAGCTTTCTTT. The chain links TRBV9 to TRBJ1-1, with D unresolved. From germline, CDR1 is SGDLS and CDR2 YYNGEE. V was trimmed by 0 bases and J by 3 bases, leaving 6 bases between them. CDR3 length: 13 amino acids.

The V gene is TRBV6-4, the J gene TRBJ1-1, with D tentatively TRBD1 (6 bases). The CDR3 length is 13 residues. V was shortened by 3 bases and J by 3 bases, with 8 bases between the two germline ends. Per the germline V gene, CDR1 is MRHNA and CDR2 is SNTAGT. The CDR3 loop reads CASSEGAHTEAFF. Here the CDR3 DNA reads TGTGCCAGCAGTGAGGGGGCGCACACTGAAGCTTTCTTT.